This paragraph covers one TCR beta chain sequence. Its recognized antigen is unknown. One base away there is no much larger clone; base qualities are not given. Taken from the germline V gene, the CDR1 and CDR2 loops are MGHRA and YSYEKL. The cysteine opens and the phenylalanine closes a CDR3 of 17 amino acids. Here the CDR3 DNA is all that survives: 51 bases in frame from base 1. The germline ends are 18 bases apart after V is trimmed by 1 base and J by 5 bases. These data belong to a study of T cell repertoires in cytomegalovirus infection (dated by TCRdb to about 2019). Turning to the overall study: Because public TCR beta signatures pointed to carriage of CMV infection together with the matching HLA type, the HLA type of each donor mattered for the analysis. Results the study describes overall, beyond this receptor: In both this cohort and an independent roughly 350-donor cohort, the cumulative frequency of public TCR beta family members distinguished carriers of CMV infection plus the relevant HLA type. The ex vivo response was dominated by HLA-C-restricted CMV-specific TCR beta clonotypes, and the single most frequent clonotype in two of eight donors was supplied by these HLA-C-restricted clonotypes.

Reads for this sample came from an Illumina HiSeq 1500. Using fastp at Q25 and MiXCR, TCRdb reprocessed the public reads and kept productive beta chains. For every CDR3 protein sequence, its rows merge into one entry that carries the most common genes and DNA. The sample table records 350,000 to 550,000 distinct CDR3 sequences; approximately 31% of these occur just once. The ten largest clones represent roughly an eighth of the sample. The sequencing sample was made of PBMCs. The rearrangement joined TRBV4-1 to TRBJ1-5; TRBD1 could be the D gene, as 6 bases match. This clonotype was sampled from a human donor in good health (CMV status not recorded). Some clones in this sample may be carry-over from other donors' samples. The DNA sequence is as follows: TGCGCCAGCAGCCAAGTCGGAGGGGGTAGGGTGGATCAGCCCCAGCATTTT. Its translation is CASSQVGGGRVDQPQHF.